This T cell receptor (beta chain) was documented in a study of Tregs in tolerant kidney transplant recipients. Overall study results and limits: Findings come from small patient numbers and require larger validation. For some patients, primers changed over time, blocking nucleotide-level comparison.

The nonmyeloablative bone marrow transplants came from related graft donors, with transient mixed chimerism. Germline loops: CDR1 MGHRA, CDR2 YSYEKL. This CDR3 is built from 19 residues. V lost 0 bases and J lost 1; bases outside the gene matches: 11. Generated by immunoSEQ multiplex PCR, the TCRdb table keeps only in-frame clones and is missing some. The data hold tens of thousands of clones, with 80% to 95% observed a single time. In the case of this clone: Its cognate antigen is unknown.

Material: CD4+ T cells from blood (PBMCs), obtained 12 months after the transplant. The rearrangement uses TRBV4-1 and TRBJ1-4, with TRBD1 matching over 7 bases. The origin of this receptor is a human patient who received a combined kidney and bone marrow transplant. Some T cells could come from the graft donor. In DNA, the CDR3 is TGCGCCAGCAGCCAAGATCGGGGACAGTTGGGTGTAACTAATGAAAAACTGTTTTTT. Translated, it gives CASSQDRGQLGVTNEKLFF.